One and the same sample provided the 21 T cell receptor beta chains below, sequenced in a study of early T cells in non-severe SARS-CoV-2 infection. TCRdb re-called the 5' RACE reads with MiXCR, one entry per CDR3 protein. The data show more than 85,000 distinct CDR3 sequences, roughly an eighth seen once. The source material was whole blood, sampled at baseline. The receptors were sampled from an adult who was a healthcare worker with PCR-confirmed SARS-CoV-2 infection or an uninfected control (not recorded which).

This clonotype was recorded many times. The chain joins TRBV7-9 to TRBJ1-4; possible D gene TRBD1, 5 bases. Germline CDR1 is SEHNR and CDR2 is FQNEAQ (reference sequence). The CDR3 runs 17 residues. V dropped 5 bases and J dropped 0 bases, with 16 bases sitting between them. CDR3 region: CASSMPGKGATNEKLFF. CDR3 DNA sequence: TGTGCCAGCAGCATGCCAGGGAAAGGGGCAACTAATGAAAAACTGTTTTTT. Together with reference TRBV7-9 and TRBJ1-4, the CDR3 gives the full variable domain: DTGVSQNPRHKITKRGQNVTFRCDPISEHNRLYWYRQTLGQGPEFLTYFQNEAQLEKSRLLSDRFSAERPKGSFSTLEIQRTEQGDSAMYLCASSMPGKGATNEKLFFGSGTQLSVL.

V usage is TRBV24-1 and J usage is TRBJ2-1; D gene uncertain. The CDR3 is 15 residues long. Trimming took 3 bases from V and 3 from J, leaving 11 bases between them. CDR1 and CDR2 from the germline V gene are KGHDR and SFDVKD. The chain's CDR3 is CATSDPRSDYNEQFF. CDR3 DNA sequence: TGTGCCACCAGTGATCCTCGGTCAGACTACAATGAGCAGTTCTTC.

A few counts support this clonotype. V usage is TRBV12-5 and J usage is TRBJ2-3; D remains ambiguous. Germline assignment: CDR1 LGHNT and CDR2 FRNRAP. The length of the CDR3 is 13 residues. Trimming removed 4 bases from V and 3 bases from J, with 8 bases in between. The CDR3 reads CASGSSGTDTQYF. DNA for the CDR3: TGTGCTAGTGGTTCGTCCGGGACAGATACGCAGTATTTT.

The rearrangement links TRBV28 to TRBJ2-1; 8 nucleotides line up with TRBD2. The CDR3 totals 14 residues. V was pared by 5 bases and J by 8 bases, with 8 bases of the junction left unmatched. The germline gives CDR1 MDHEN, CDR2 SYDVKM. The CDR3 coding sequence is TGTGCCAGCAGTCTAGCGGGCGGACCTTATGAGCAGTTCTTC. Amino acids: CASSLAGGPYEQFF.

This clonotype was seen only a few times. This chain uses TRBV6-5 with TRBJ1-4, with 7 bases lining up with TRBD1. The germline V gene encodes CDR1 MNHEY and CDR2 SVGAGI. CDR3 length equals 14 residues. J was trimmed by 6 bases and V by 5 bases; bases with no gene match: 6. The CDR3: CASSIFGTDEKLFF. The CDR3 nucleotides read TGTGCCAGCAGTATCTTCGGGACAGATGAAAAACTGTTTTTT.

The V gene is TRBV12-3 or TRBV12-4, the J gene TRBJ1-5; D not resolved. The CDR3 totals 15 residues. The ends were cut back, 0 bases at V and 9 bases at J, with 15 bases in the middle. The CDR3, as DNA: TGTGCCAGCAGTTTAGCGCTGGGTGGTGCGCGGCCCCAGCATTTT. Its translation is CASSLALGGARPQHF.

The chain uses TRBV7-9 and TRBJ2-7; 9 bases are a match to TRBD2. With V trimmed by 5 bases and J by 0 bases, 5 bases remained unmatched. This CDR3 is 15 amino acids long. Germline CDR1 SEHNR, CDR2 FQNEAQ (reference sequence). The chain's CDR3 is CASSGYSGSSYEQYF. DNA for the CDR3: TGTGCCAGCAGCGGGTATAGCGGGAGCTCCTACGAGCAGTACTTC.

The chain uses TRBV29-1 and TRBJ2-3; 10 bases match TRBD2. The CDR3 runs 13 residues. Trimming took 7 bases from V and 1 from J; bases not matched to a gene: 2. CDR1 is SQVTM, CDR2 ANQGSEA, per germline. CDR3 sequence (DNA): TGCAGCGGTGGGACTAGCGGCACAGATACGCAGTATTTT. Translated: CSGGTSGTDTQYF.

The chain links TRBV6-1 to TRBJ2-6; D ambiguous. There are 13 residues in the CDR3. CDR1 MNHNS and CDR2 SASEGT come from the germline V gene. Trimming left V 11 bases short and J 1 base short, with 9 bases between. CDR3 nucleotide sequence: TGTGCCTGTTTGTCTTCTGGGGCCAACGTCCTGACTTTC. Encoded protein: CACLSSGANVLTF.

The chain recombines TRBV3-1 with TRBJ2-1; 7 bases line up with TRBD2. From germline, CDR1 is LGHDT and CDR2 YNNKEL (reference sequence). This CDR3 comprises 13 residues. Trimming removed 6 bases from V and 15 bases from J; junction bases left unmatched: 14. CDR3 coding DNA: TGTGCCAGCAGACCTCCCTCGGCGGGAGTCCTGTTCTTC. The encoded protein is CASRPPSAGVLFF.

This clonotype turned up a few times. V usage is TRBV4-1 and J usage is TRBJ1-2; D not resolved. The CDR3 has 16 amino acids. The germline gives CDR1 MGHRA, CDR2 YSYEKL. The ends were cut back, 0 bases at V and 4 bases at J, with 15 bases in the middle. CDR3 in DNA: TGCGCCAGCAGCCAAGATCCCAACGGGCTCATCTATGGCTACACCTTC. It yields the protein CASSQDPNGLIYGYTF.

This clonotype was seen repeatedly, ten times or more. The chain couples TRBV10-3 to TRBJ1-3, with D possibly matching TRBD1 (5 bases). V was cut by 7 bases and J by 4 bases, with 11 bases left in between. The CDR3 runs to 13 residues. CDR1 and CDR2 (germline): ENHRY, SYGVKD. CDR3 protein: CAITSGSGNTIYF. CDR3 nucleotides: TGTGCCATCACGTCAGGGTCGGGAAACACCATATATTTT.

This clonotype showed up many times. The chain recombines TRBV5-5 with TRBJ2-1, with a possible D match to TRBD2 (5 bases). The length of the CDR3 is 12 residues. In germline, CDR1 is SGHKS, CDR2 YYEKEE (reference sequence). The ends were cut back, 6 bases at V and 7 bases at J, with 11 bases in the middle. The DNA of the CDR3 is TGTGCCAGCACCCAATCGGGGAATGAGCAGTTCTTC. Translation: CASTQSGNEQFF.

This clonotype appeared a few times. The chain carries TRBV7-3 and TRBJ2-2; D unclear. With 4 bases removed from V and 1 base from J, the gap between germline ends came to 10 bases. The CDR3 is made up of 15 amino acids. Germline CDR1 is SGHTA and CDR2 is FQGTGA. The DNA of the CDR3 is TGTGCCAGCAGCTATAAAGGCAGGAACACCGGGGAGCTGTTTTTT. Translating gives CASSYKGRNTGELFF. The full variable domain, rest sourced from reference TRBV7-3 and TRBJ2-2, is GAGVSQTPSNKVTEKGKYVELRCDPISGHTALYWYRQSLGQGPEFLIYFQGTGAADDSGLPNDRFFAVRPEGSVSTLKIQRTERGDSAVYLCASSYKGRNTGELFFGEGSRLTVL.

This clonotype was detected a few times. The chain is built from TRBV5-1 and TRBJ1-3; D gene unclear. The CDR3 is made up of 15 amino acids. V was clipped by 4 bases and J by 2 bases, with 13 bases between them. In germline, CDR1 is SGHRS, CDR2 YFSETQ. The CDR3 region is CASSPQTWPGNTIYF. In nucleotides, the CDR3 is TGCGCCAGCAGCCCACAGACCTGGCCTGGAAACACCATATATTTT.

This clonotype was detected ten times or more. V and J are TRBV6-6 and TRBJ1-5; maybe TRBD1 (5 bases). The length of the CDR3 is 14 residues. Germline CDR1 MNHNY, CDR2 SVGAGI (reference sequence). Trimming stripped 2 bases from V and 0 bases from J, with 5 bases between. Here the CDR3 DNA reads TGTGCCAGCAGTTACGGGGGTAGCAATCAGCCCCAGCATTTT. The encoded protein is CASSYGGSNQPQHF.

This chain uses TRBV4-2 with TRBJ2-7; no reliable D call. The germline V gene has CDR1 LGHNA and CDR2 YNFKEQ. There are 15 residues in the CDR3. Trimming removed 1 base at V and 0 bases at J, with 10 bases between. The CDR3 DNA reads as TGTGCCAGCAGCCAAGCTGACACCTCCTCCTACGAGCAGTACTTC. This encodes CASSQADTSSYEQYF.

This clonotype was recorded a few times. V gene TRBV6-5 combines with J gene TRBJ2-1; the match to TRBD2 covers 14 bases. The V segment lost 8 bases and the J segment 5 bases; nucleotides outside the gene matches: 2. Germline CDR1 is MNHEY and CDR2 is SVGAGI. The CDR3 is made up of 14 amino acids. CDR3 in DNA: TGTGCCAGCGGGACTAGCGGGAGAAACAATGAGCAGTTCTTC. Its translation is CASGTSGRNNEQFF.

This clonotype has a handful of counts. The rearrangement joins TRBV7-8 to TRBJ2-2, with D tentatively TRBD1 or TRBD2 (5 bases each). V shed 5 bases and J shed 0 bases, with 13 bases lying between them. CDR3 length: 16 residues. Germline V gives CDR1 SGHVS, CDR2 FQNEAQ. The CDR3 sequence is CASSQRVGPNTGELFF. In DNA, the CDR3 is TGTGCCAGCAGCCAACGAGTGGGACCGAACACCGGGGAGCTGTTTTTT.

This clonotype was seen more than once but under ten times. The chain links TRBV2 to TRBJ1-6; D gene unclear. The length of the CDR3 is 12 residues. CDR1 SNHLY and CDR2 FYNNEI come from the germline V gene. Trimming removed 3 bases at V and 7 bases at J, with 4 bases between. CDR3 sequence (DNA): TGTGCCAGCAGTGATAGAAATTCACCCCTCCACTTT. Amino acids: CASSDRNSPLHF. The full variable domain, completed using reference TRBV2 and TRBJ1-6, is EPEVTQTPSHQVTQMGQEVILRCVPISNHLYFYWYRQILGQKVEFLVSFYNNEISEKSEIFDDQFSVERPDGSNFTLKIRSTKLEDSAMYFCASSDRNSPLHFGNGTRLTVT.

This clonotype was counted only a few times. V is TRBV6-1 and J is TRBJ2-1; D might be TRBD1 or TRBD2, each matching 6 bases. V lost 7 bases and J lost 11, with 18 bases in between. The CDR3 length is 13 residues. Germline lookup yields CDR1 MNHNS and CDR2 SASEGT. The CDR3, as DNA: TGTGCCAGCACTCCCGAAAGGGGGAGGAAGCAGTTCTTC. It is translated as CASTPERGRKQFF.